This TCR beta chain was recovered during a study of blood T cell repertoires in COVID-19. This clone has a handful of counts. Sequenced by immunoSEQ multiplex PCR; TCRdb stores in-frame clones only, minus some. The table lists around 400,000 clones, about 89% of them singletons. The receptor was isolated from an older woman with COVID-19, enrolled during active disease. Source material: peripheral blood.

The CDR3 region is CASSQDSGAGGYTF. In DNA, the CDR3 is TGTGCCAGCAGCCAAGATTCAGGGGCGGGTGGCTACACCTTC. The chain couples TRBV3-1 (or the pseudogene TRBV3-2) to TRBJ1-2; D may be TRBD1 (6 bases). The length of the CDR3 is 14 residues. Germline CDR1 LGHDT, CDR2 YNNKEL (reference sequence). Trimming left V 0 bases short and J 7 bases short, with 12 bases between.